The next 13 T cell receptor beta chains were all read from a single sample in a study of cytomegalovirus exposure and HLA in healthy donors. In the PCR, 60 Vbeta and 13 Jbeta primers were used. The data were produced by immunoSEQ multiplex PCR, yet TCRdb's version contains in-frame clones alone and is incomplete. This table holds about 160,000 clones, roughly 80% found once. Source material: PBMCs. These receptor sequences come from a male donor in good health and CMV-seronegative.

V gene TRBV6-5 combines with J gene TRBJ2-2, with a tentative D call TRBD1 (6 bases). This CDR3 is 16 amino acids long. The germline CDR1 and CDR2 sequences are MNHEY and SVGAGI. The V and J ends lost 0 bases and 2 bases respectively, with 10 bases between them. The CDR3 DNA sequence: TGTGCCAGCAGTTACTCCTCCAGGGGTAACACCGGGGAGCTGTTTTTT. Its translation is CASSYSSRGNTGELFF.

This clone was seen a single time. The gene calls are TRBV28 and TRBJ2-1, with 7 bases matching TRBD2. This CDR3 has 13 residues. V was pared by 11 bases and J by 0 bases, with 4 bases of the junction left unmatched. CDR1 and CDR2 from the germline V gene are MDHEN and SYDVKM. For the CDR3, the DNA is TGTGCCGGGGGAGGGAGCTCCTACAATGAGCAGTTCTTC. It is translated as CAGGGSSYNEQFF.

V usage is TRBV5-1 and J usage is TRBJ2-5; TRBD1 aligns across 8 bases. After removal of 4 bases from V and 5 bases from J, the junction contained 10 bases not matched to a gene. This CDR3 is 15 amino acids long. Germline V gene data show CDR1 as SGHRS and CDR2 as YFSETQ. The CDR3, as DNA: TGCGCCAGCAGCACCGGACAGGGAAAGGGGGAGACCCAGTACTTC. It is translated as CASSTGQGKGETQYF.

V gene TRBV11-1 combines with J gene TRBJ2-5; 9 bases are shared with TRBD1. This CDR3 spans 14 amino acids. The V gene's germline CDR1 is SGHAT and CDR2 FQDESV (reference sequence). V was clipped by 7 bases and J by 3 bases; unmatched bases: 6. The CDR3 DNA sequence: TGTGCCAGCACCCGGACAGGGGCAGAAGAGACCCAGTACTTC. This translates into CASTRTGAEETQYF. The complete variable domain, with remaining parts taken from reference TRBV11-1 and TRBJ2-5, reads EAEVAQSPRYKITEKSQAVAFWCDPISGHATLYWYRQILGQGPELLVQFQDESVVDDSQLPKDRFSAERLKGVDSTLKIQPAELGDSAMYLCASTRTGAEETQYFGPGTRLLVL.

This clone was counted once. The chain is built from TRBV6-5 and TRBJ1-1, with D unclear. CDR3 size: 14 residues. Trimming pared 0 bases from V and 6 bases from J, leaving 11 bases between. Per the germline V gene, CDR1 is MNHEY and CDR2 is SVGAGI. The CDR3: CASSYSPQSAEAFF. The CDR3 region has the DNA TGTGCCAGCAGTTACTCCCCGCAGAGCGCTGAAGCTTTCTTT.

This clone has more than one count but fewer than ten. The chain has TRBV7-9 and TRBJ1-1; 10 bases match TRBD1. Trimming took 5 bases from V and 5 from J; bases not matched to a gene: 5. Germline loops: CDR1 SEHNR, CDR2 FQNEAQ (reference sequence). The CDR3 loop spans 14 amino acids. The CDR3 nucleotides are TGTGCCAGCAGCCTGGGACAGGGGTTTACTGAAGCTTTCTTT. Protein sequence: CASSLGQGFTEAFF. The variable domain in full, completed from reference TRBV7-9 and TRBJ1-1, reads DTGVSQNPRHKITKRGQNVTFRCDPISEHNRLYWYRQTLGQGPEFLTYFQNEAQLEKSRLLSDRFSAERPKGSFSTLEIQRTEQGDSAMYLCASSLGQGFTEAFFGQGTRLTVV.

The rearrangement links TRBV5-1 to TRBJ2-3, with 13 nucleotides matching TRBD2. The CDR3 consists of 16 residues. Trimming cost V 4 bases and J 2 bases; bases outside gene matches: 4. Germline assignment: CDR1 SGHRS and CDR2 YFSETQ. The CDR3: CASSVGLAGFTDTQYF. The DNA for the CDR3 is TGCGCCAGCAGCGTGGGACTAGCGGGATTCACAGATACGCAGTATTTT.

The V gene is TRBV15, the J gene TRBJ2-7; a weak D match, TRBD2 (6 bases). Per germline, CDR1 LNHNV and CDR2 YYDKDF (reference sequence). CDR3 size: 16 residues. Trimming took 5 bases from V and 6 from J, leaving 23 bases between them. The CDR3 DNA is TGTGCCACCAGCGAGTCCGGGGGTCCCCGGGGACCCGAGCAGTACTTC. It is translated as CATSESGGPRGPEQYF.

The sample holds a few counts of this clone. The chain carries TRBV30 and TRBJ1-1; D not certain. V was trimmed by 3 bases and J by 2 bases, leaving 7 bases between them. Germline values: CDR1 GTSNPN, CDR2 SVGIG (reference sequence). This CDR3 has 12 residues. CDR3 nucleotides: TGTGCCTGGAGGGAGTTAAACACTGAAGCTTTCTTT. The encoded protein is CAWRELNTEAFF.

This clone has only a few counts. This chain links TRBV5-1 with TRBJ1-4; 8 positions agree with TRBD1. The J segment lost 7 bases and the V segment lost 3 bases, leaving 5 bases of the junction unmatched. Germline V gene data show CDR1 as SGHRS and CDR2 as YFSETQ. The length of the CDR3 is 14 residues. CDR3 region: CASSSGTGPEKLFF. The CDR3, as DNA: TGCGCCAGCAGCTCCGGGACAGGACCTGAAAAACTGTTTTTT.

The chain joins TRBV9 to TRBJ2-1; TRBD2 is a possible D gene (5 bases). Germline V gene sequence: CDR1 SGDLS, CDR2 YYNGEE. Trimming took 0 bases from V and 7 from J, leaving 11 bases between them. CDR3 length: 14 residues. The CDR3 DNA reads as TGTGCCAGCAGCGTAGGAGGGAGATTGAATGAGCAGTTCTTC. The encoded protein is CASSVGGRLNEQFF. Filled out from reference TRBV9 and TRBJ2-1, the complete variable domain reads DSGVTQTPKHLITATGQRVTLRCSPRSGDLSVYWYQQSLDQGLQFLIQYYNGEERAKGNILERFSAQQFPDLHSELNLSSLELGDSALYFCASSVGGRLNEQFFGPGTRLTVL.

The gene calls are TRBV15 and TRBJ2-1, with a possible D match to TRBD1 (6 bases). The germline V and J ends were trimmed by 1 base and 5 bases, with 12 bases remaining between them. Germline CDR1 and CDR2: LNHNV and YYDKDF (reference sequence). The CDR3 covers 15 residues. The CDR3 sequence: CATSRVTTGHNEQFF. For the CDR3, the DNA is TGTGCCACCAGCAGAGTAACGACAGGTCACAATGAGCAGTTCTTC.

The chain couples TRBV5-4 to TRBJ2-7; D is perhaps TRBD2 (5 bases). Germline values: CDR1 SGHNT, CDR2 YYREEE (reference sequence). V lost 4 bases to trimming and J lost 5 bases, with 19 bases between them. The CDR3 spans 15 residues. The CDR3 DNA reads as TGTGCCAGCAGCCTGTCTGGGAGCCCCCACGACGAGCAGTACTTC. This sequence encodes CASSLSGSPHDEQYF.